Each of the 7 T cell receptor beta chains below was sequenced from the same sample in a study of long-term antiretroviral therapy in people with HIV. An immunoSEQ assay, version v3.0, was performed at survey level. Data came from immunoSEQ multiplex PCR; TCRdb stores just in-frame clones and leaves some out. This table has around 26,000 clones, about 80% appearing once. Material: unsorted PBMCs, obtained 1.1 years before starting antiretroviral therapy. These receptors were collected from a woman between 35 and 50 years old with HIV.

This rearrangement joins TRBV6-5 to TRBJ1-5; D unresolved. Germline-derived CDR1 and CDR2 are MNHEY and SVGAGI. This CDR3 contains 13 residues. The ends were cut back, 6 bases at V and 2 bases at J, with 8 bases in the middle. The CDR3 DNA reads as TGTGCCAGCAGGGCGCAGGGCAATCAGCCCCAGCATTTT. As protein: CASRAQGNQPQHF.

The chain combines TRBV5-1 with TRBJ1-1; 7 bases align to TRBD1. The V and J ends lost 4 bases and 0 bases, in that order; junction bases with no gene match: 12. The CDR3 is made up of 17 amino acids. CDR1 and CDR2 (germline): SGHRS, YFSETQ. CDR3 coding DNA: TGCGCCAGCAGCGCAAACCCTCCGACAGGGATGAACACTGAAGCTTTCTTT. This gives the protein CASSANPPTGMNTEAFF. The whole variable domain, filled in from reference TRBV5-1 and TRBJ1-1, reads KAGVTQTPRYLIKTRGQQVTLSCSPISGHRSVSWYQQTPGQGLQFLFEYFSETQRNKGNFPGRFSGRQFSNSRSEMNVSTLELGDSALYLCASSANPPTGMNTEAFFGQGTRLTVV.

The V call is TRBV11-2, the J call TRBJ2-1, with TRBD2 matching 8 bases. The CDR3 runs 16 residues. Germline loops: CDR1 SGHAT, CDR2 FQNNGV. V lost 1 base and J lost 4; bases outside the gene matches: 6. As DNA, the CDR3 is TGTGCCAGCAGCTTAGTTGGGACTAGAGCGTACAATGAGCAGTTCTTC. Its translation is CASSLVGTRAYNEQFF.

This chain uses TRBV9 with TRBJ1-4; no clear D gene. The CDR3 has 13 residues. CDR1 and CDR2 from the germline V gene are SGDLS and YYNGEE. V was trimmed by 3 bases and J by 3 bases, leaving 6 bases between them. As DNA, the CDR3 is TGTGCCAGCAGCGCCGGTCCTAATGAAAAACTGTTTTTT. Translated, it gives CASSAGPNEKLFF.

This clone was recorded a few times. The V call is TRBV5-1, the J call TRBJ1-3; D not certain. V was clipped by 4 bases and J by 0 bases, with 23 bases between them. CDR3 length: 19 amino acids. CDR1 and CDR2 (germline): SGHRS, YFSETQ. CDR3 DNA sequence: TGCGCCAGCAGCCTGGGGTCCTCCCTTACGAAGAACTCTGGAAACACCATATATTTT. This sequence encodes CASSLGSSLTKNSGNTIYF.

V is TRBV7-6 and J is TRBJ2-7; D is possibly TRBD1 or TRBD2 (5 bases each). This CDR3 contains 15 residues. The V gene's germline CDR1 is SGHVS and CDR2 FNYEAQ. V was clipped by 3 bases and J by 2 bases, with 14 bases between them. The CDR3 nucleotides read TGTGCCAGCAGCTTCTCCGGGGCCGTCACCTACGAGCAGTACTTC. Protein: CASSFSGAVTYEQYF.

The chain combines TRBV10-2 with TRBJ2-7, with 7 bases fitting TRBD2. Germline V gene sequence: CDR1 WSHSY, CDR2 SAAADI. Losses at the gene ends were 6 bases for V and 5 bases for J; bases not matched to a gene: 7. There are 13 residues in the CDR3. The CDR3, as DNA: TGCGCCAGCAGGAGACTAGCATCAGACGAGCAGTACTTC. It codes for CASRRLASDEQYF.